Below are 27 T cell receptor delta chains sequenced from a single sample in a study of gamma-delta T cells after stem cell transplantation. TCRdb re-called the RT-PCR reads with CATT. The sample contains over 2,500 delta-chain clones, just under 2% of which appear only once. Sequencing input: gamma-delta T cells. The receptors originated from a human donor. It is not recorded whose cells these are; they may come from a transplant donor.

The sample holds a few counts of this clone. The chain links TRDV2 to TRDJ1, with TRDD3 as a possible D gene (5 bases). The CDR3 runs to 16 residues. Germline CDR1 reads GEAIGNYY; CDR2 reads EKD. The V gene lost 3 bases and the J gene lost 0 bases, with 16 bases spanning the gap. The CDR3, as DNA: TGTGCCTGTGACGCCGTTGGGATTCAGTACACCGATAAACTCATCTTT. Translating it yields CACDAVGIQYTDKLIF.

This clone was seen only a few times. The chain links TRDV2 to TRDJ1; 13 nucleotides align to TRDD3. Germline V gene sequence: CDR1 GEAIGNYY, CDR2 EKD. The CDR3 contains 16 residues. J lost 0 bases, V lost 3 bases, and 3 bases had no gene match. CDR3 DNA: TGTGCCTGTGACCTACTGGGGGATACGTACACCGATAAACTCATCTTT. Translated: CACDLLGDTYTDKLIF.

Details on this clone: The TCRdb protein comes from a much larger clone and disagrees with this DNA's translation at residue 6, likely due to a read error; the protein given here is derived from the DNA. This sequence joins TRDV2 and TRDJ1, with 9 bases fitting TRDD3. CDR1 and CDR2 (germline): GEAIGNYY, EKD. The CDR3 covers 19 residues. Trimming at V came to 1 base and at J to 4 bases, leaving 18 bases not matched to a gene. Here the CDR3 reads CACDTPRVGDISLIDKLIF. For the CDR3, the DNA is TGTGCCTGTGACACTCCTCGAGTGGGGGATATTTCTTTAATCGATAAACTCATCTTT.

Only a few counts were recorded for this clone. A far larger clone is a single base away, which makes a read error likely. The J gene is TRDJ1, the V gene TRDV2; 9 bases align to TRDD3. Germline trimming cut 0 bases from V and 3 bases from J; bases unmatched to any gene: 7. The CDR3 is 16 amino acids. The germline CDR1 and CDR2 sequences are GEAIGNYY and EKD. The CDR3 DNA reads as TGTGCCTGTGACACCATTACTGGGGGACACGCCGATAAACTCATCTTT. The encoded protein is CACDTITGGHADKLIF.

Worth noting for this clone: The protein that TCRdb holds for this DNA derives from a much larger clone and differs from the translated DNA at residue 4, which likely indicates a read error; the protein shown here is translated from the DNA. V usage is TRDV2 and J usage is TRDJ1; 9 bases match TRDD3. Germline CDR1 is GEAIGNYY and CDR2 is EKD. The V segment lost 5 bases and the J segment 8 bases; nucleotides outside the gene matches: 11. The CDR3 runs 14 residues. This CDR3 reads CACGPVLGDSKLIF. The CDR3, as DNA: TGTGCCTGTGGCCCCGTACTGGGGGACTCGAAACTCATCTTT.

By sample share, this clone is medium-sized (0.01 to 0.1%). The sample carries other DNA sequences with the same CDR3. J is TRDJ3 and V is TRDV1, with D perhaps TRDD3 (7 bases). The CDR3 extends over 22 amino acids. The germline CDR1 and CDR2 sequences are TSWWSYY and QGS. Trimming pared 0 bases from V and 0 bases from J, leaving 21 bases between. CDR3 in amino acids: CALGELPTPWGLSSWDTRQMFF. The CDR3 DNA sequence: TGTGCTCTTGGGGAACTTCCTACACCCTGGGGGTTGAGCTCCTGGGACACCCGACAGATGTTTTTC.

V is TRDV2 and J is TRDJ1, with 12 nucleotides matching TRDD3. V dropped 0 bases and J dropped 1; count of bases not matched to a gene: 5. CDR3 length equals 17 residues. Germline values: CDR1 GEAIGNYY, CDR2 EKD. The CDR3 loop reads CACDTLAGGYATDKLIF. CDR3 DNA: TGTGCCTGTGACACCTTGGCTGGGGGATACGCCACCGATAAACTCATCTTT.

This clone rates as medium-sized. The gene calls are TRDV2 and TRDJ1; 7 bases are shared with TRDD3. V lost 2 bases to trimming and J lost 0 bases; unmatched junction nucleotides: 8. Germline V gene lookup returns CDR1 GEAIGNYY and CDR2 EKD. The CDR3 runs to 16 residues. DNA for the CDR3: TGTGCCTGTGACATGGTGGGGGACAAATACACCGATAAACTCATCTTT. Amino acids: CACDMVGDKYTDKLIF.

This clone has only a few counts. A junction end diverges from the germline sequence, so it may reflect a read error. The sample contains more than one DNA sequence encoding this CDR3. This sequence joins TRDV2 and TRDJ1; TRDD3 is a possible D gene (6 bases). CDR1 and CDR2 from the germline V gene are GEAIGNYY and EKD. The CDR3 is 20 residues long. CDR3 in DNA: TGTGCCTGCGACACCATACTAACTGGATTGGGGGTCCAGTACACCGATAAACTCATCTTT. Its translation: CACDTILTGLGVQYTDKLIF.

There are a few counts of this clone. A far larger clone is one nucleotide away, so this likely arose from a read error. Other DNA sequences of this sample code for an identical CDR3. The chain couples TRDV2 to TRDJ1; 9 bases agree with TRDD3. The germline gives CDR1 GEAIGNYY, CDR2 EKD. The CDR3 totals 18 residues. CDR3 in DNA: TGTGCCTGTGACACCCTGATGGGGATACGCGGGGACACCGATAAGCTCATCTTT. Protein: CACDTLMGIRGDTDKLIF.

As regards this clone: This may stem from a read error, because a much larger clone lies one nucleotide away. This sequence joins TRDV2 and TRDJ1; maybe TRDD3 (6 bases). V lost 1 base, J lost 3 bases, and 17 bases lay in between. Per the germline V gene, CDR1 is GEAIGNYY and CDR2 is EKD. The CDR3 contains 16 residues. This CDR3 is CACDTMGILLADKLIF. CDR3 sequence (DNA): TGTGCCTGTGACACGATGGGGATCTTGTTAGCCGATAAACTCATCTTT.

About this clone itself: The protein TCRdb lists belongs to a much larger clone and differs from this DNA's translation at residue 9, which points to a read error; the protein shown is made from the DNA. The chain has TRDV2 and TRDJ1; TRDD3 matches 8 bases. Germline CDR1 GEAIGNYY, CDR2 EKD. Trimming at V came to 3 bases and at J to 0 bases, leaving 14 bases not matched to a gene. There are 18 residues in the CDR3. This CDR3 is CACDSVLGANLYTDKLIF. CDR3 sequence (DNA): TGTGCCTGTGACTCAGTACTGGGGGCGAACCTTTACACCGATAAACTCATCTTT.

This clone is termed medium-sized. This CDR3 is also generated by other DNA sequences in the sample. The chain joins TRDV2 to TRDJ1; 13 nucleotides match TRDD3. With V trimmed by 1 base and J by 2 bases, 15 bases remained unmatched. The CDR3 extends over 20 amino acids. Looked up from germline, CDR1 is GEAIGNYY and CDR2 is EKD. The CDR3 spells CACDTFGLGDTQGVTDKLIF. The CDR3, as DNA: TGTGCCTGTGACACGTTTGGACTGGGGGATACGCAAGGTGTTACCGATAAACTCATCTTT.

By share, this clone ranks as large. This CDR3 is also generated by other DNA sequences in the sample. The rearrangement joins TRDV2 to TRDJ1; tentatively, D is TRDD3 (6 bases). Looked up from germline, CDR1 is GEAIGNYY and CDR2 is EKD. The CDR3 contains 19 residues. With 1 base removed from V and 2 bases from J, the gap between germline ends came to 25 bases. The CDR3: CACDTLLKHSGGHTDKLIF. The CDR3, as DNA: TGTGCCTGTGACACGCTCCTCAAACATTCCGGGGGACATACCGATAAACTCATCTTT.

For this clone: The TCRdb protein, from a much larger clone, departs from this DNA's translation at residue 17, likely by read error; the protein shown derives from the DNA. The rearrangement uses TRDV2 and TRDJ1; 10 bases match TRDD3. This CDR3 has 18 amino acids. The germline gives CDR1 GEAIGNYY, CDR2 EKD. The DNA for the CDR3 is TGTGCCTGTGACTCCCTGCTGGGGGATAATGGGATCGCCGATAAACTCACCTTT. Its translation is CACDSLLGDNGIADKLTF.

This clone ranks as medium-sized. CDR3 nucleotides: TGTGCCTGTGACCCCGTACTGGGGGATACGGGGAGGGACACCCGACAGATGTTTTTC. Amino acids: CACDPVLGDTGRDTRQMFF. This chain uses TRDV2 with TRDJ3; 13 positions agree with TRDD3. The germline V gene encodes CDR1 GEAIGNYY and CDR2 EKD. J gave up 5 bases and V 3 bases, and 9 bases lay outside the gene matches. The CDR3 runs 19 residues.

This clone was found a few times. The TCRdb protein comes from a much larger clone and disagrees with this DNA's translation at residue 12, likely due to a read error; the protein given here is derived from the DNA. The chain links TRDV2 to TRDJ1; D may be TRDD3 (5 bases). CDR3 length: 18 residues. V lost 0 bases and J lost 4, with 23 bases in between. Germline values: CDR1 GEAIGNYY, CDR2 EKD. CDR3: CACDTLAMGTPAGDKLIF. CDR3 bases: TGTGCCTGTGACACCCTCGCGATGGGGACCCCGGCCGGCGATAAACTCATCTTT.

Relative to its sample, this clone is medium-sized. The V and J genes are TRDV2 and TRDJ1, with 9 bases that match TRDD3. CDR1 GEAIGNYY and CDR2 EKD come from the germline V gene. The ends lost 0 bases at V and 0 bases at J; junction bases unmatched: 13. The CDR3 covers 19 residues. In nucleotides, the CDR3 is TGTGCCTGTGACACCGCAGCCACACTGGGGGACCCGTACACCGATAAACTCATCTTT. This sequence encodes CACDTAATLGDPYTDKLIF.

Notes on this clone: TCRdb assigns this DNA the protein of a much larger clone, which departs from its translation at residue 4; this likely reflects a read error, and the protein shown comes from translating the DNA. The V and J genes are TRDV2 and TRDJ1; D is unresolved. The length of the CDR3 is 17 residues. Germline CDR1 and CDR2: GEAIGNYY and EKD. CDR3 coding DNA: TGTGCCTGTGGCACCGTTGCCCCCAGGAAACATGCCGATAAACTCATCTTT. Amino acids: CACGTVAPRKHADKLIF.

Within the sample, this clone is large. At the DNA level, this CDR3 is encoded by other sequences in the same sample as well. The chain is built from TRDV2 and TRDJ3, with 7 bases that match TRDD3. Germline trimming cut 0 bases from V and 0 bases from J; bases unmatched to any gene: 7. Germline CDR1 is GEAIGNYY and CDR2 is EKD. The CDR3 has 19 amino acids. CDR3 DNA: TGTGCCTGTGACACCGTTGGGGGAGAGAGCTCCTGGGACACCCGACAGATGTTTTTC. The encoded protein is CACDTVGGESSWDTRQMFF.

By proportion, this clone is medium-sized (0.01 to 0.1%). The CDR3 loop reads CACDTVARGYSRGLIF. CDR3 sequence (DNA): TGTGCCTGTGACACCGTTGCTCGGGGATACTCACGAGGACTCATCTTT. The chain links TRDV2 to TRDJ1, with TRDD3 matching over 8 bases. Germline CDR1 and CDR2: GEAIGNYY and EKD. J was trimmed by 10 bases and V by 0 bases; bases with no gene match: 15. The CDR3 runs 16 residues.

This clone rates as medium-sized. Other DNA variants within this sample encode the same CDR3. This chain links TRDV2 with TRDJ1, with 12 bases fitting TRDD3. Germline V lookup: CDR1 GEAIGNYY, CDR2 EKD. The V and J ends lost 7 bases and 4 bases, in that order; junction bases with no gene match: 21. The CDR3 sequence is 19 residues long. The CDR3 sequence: CACDSVLGDTKTHGDKLIF. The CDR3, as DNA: TGTGCCTGCGACTCTGTACTGGGGGATACAAAGACACATGGCGATAAACTCATCTTT.

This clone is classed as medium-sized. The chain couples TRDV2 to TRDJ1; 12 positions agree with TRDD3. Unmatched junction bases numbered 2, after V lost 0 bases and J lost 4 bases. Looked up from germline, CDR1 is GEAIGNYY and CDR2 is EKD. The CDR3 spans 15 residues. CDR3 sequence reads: CACDTLGDTDDKLIF. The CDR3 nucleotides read TGTGCCTGTGACACCCTGGGGGATACGGACGATAAACTCATCTTT.

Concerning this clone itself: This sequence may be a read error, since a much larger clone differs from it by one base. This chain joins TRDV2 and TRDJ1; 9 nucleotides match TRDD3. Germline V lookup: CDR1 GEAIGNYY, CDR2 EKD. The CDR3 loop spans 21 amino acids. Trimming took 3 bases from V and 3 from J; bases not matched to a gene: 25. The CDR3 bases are TGTGCCTGTGACTTCTTAGCTGCTACTGGGGGACCCTTCGCCGGCGCCGATAAACTCATCTTT. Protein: CACDFLAATGGPFAGADKLIF.

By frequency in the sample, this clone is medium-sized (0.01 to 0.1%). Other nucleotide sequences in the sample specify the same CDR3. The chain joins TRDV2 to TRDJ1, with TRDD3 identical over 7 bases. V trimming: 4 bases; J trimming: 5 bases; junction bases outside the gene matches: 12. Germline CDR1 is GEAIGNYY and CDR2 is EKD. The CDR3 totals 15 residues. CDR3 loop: CACDLTGDRKDKLIF. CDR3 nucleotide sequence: TGTGCCTGTGATCTTACTGGGGATCGCAAAGATAAACTCATCTTT.

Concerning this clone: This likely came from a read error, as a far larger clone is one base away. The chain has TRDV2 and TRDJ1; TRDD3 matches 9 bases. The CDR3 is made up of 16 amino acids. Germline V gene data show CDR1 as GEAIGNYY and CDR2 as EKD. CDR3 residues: CACDALLGDYTDKPIF. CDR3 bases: TGTGCCTGTGATGCCTTACTGGGGGACTACACCGATAAACCCATCTTT.

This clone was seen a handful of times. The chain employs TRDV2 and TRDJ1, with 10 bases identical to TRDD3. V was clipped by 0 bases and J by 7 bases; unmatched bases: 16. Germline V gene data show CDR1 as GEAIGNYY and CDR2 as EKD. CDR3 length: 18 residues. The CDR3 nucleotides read TGTGCCTGTGACACCTTGGGGGATACAGGAGCGAGGGCCGGTAAACTCATCTTT. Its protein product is CACDTLGDTGARAGKLIF.